This T cell receptor beta chain was identified during a study of metastatic and nonmetastatic thyroid tumors. Study-level background: Both malignant and benign thyroid patients supplied peripheral blood and tumor or nodule tissue samples, across which the repertoires of these patients were then compared.

No patient had received any treatment before thyroid surgery. Losses at the gene ends were 1 base for V and 8 bases for J; bases not matched to a gene: 5. CDR3 length equals 13 residues. CDR1 is DFQATT and CDR2 is SNEGSKA in the germline V gene (reference sequence). General study points: TCR beta diversity was reportedly significantly higher in malignant thyroid tumors than benign nodules, in blood and tumor.

This clone was counted many times. Its antigen is not known. How the authors handled the data: Across clinicopathological groups, CDR3 differences served as the basis for building a distant-metastasis classifier for papillary thyroid cancer. TCRdb re-called the PCR reads through MiXCR. TCRdb's processing, not the authors' own work, is the source of the V and J calls. Of roughly 18,000 clones in the sample, just under 30% were seen once. This sequence was found in a male donor with papillary thyroid cancer or a benign thyroid nodule (not recorded which). Some clones in this sample may be carry-over from other donors' samples. The sequencing sample was made of tumor tissue. The chain combines TRBV20-1 with TRBJ2-3; 8 bases line up with TRBD2. DNA of the CDR3: TGCAGTGCTAGAGGTAGCGGGGAAGGTACGCAGTATTTT. It specifies CSARGSGEGTQYF.